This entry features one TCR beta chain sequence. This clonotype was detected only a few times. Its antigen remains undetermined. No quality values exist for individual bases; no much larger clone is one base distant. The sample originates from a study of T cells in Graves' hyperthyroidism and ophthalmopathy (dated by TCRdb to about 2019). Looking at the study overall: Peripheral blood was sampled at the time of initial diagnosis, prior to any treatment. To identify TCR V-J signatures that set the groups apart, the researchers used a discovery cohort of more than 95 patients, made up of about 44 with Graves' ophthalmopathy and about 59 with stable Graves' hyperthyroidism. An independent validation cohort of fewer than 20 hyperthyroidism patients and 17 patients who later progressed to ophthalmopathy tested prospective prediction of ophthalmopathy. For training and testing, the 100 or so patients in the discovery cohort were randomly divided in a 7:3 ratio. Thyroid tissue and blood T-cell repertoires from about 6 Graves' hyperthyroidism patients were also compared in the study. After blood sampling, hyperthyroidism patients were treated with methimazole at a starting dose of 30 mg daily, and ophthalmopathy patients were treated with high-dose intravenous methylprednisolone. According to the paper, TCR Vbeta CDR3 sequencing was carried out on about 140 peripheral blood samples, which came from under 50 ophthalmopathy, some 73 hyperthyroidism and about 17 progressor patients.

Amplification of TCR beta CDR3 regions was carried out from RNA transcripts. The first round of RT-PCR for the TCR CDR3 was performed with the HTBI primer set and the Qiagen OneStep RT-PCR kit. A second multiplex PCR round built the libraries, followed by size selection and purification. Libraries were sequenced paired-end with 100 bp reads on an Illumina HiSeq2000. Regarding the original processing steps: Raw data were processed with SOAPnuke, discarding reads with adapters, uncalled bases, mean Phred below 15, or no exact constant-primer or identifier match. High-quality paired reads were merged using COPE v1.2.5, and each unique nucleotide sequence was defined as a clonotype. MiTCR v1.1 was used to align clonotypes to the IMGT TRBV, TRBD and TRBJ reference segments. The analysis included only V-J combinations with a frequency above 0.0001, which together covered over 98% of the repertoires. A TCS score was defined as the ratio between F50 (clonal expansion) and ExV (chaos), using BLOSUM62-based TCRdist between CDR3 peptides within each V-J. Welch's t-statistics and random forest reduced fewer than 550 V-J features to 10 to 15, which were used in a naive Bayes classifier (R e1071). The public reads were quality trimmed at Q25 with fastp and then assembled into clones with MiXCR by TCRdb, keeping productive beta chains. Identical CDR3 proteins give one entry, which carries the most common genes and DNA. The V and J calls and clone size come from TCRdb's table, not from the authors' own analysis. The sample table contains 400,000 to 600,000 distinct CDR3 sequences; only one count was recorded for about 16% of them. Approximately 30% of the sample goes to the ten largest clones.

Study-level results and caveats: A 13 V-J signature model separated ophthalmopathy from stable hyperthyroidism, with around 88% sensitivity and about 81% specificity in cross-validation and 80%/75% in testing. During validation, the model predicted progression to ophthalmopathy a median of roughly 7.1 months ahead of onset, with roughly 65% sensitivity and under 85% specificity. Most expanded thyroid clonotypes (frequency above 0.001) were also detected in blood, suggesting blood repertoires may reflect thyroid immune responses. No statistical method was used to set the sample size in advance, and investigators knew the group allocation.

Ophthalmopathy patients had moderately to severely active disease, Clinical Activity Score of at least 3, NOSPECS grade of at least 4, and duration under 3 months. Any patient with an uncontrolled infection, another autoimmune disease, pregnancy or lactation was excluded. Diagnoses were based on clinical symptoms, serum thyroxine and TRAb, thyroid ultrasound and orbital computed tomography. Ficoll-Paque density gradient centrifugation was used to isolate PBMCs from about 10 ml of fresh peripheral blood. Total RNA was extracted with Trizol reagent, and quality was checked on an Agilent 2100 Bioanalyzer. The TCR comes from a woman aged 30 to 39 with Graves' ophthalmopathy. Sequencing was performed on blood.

The CDR3 region reads CASSVGRVAGAPGNEQYF. The nucleotide sequence is given as TGTGCCAGCAGCGTAGGGAGGGTAGCGGGAGCCCCAGGAAACGAGCAGTACTTC. The chain employs TRBV9 and TRBJ2-7, with 9 bases in between that match TRBD2. Trimming removed 0 bases from V and 5 bases from J; the gene matches leave 15 bases unexplained. From the cysteine up to the phenylalanine, the CDR3 has a length of 18 residues. Only CDR3 DNA remains: 54 bases, in frame from the first base. CDR1 and CDR2 (SGDLS, YYNGEE) derive from the germline V gene.